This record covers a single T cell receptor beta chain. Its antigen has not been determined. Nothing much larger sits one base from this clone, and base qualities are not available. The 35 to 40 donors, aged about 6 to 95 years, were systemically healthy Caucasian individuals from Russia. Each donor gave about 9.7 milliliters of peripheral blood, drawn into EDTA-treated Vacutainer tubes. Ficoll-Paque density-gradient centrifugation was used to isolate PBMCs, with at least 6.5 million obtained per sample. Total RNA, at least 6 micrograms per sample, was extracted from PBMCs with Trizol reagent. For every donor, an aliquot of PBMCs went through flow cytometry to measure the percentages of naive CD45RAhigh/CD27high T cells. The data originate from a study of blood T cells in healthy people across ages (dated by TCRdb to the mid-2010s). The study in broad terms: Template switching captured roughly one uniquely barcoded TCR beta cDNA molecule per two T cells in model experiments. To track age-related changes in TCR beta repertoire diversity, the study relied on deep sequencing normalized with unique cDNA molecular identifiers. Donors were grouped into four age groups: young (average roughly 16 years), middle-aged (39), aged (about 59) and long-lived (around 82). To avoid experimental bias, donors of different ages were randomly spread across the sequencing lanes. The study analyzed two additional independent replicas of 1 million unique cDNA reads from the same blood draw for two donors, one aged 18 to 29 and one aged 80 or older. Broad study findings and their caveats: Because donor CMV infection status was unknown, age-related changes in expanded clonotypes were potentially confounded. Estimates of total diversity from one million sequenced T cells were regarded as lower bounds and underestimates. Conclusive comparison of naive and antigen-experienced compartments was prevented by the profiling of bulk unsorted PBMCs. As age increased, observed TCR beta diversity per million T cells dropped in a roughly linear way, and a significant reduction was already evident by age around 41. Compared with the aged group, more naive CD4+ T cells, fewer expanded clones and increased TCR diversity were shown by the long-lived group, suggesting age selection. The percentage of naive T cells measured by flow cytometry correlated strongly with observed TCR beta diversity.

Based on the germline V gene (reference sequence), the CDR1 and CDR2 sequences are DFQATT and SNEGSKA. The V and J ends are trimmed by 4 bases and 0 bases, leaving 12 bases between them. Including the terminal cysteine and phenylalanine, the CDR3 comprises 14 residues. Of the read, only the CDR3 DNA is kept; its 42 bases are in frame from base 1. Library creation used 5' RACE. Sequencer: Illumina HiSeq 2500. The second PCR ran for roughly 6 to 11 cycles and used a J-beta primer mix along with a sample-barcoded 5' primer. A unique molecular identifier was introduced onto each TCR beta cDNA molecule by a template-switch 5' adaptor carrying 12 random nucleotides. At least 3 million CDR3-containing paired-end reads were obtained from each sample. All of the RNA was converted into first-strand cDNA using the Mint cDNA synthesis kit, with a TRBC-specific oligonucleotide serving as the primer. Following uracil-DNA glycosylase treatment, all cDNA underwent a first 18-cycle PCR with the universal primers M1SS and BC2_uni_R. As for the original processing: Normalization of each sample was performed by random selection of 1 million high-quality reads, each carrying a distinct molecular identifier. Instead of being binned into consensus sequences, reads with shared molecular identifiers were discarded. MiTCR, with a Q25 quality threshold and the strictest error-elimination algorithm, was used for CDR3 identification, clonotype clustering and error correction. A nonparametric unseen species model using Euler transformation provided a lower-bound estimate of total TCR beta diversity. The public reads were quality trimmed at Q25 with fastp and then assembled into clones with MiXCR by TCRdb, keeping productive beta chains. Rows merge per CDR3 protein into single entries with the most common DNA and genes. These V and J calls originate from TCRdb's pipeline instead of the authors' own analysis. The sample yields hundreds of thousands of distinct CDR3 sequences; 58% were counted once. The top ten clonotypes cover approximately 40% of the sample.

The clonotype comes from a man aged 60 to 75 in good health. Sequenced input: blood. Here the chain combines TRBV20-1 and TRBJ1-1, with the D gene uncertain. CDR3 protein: CSATAGYMNTEAFF. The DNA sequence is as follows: TGCAGTGCTACGGCAGGATACATGAACACTGAAGCTTTCTTT.